This record covers a single T cell receptor (beta chain). This record belongs to a study of blood T cell repertoires in COVID-19. Overall study: The origin of the acute and convalescent COVID-19 samples was the United States, Italy and Spain.

The assay was immunoSEQ multiplex PCR, and TCRdb's table has in-frame clones only and misses some. The table has 150,000 to 200,000 clones, approximately 80% seen once. V was trimmed by 1 base and J by 7 bases, leaving 10 bases between them. The germline CDR1 and CDR2 sequences are LGHNT and FRNRAP. CDR3 length equals 13 residues. This rearrangement joins TRBV12-5 to TRBJ1-2; perhaps TRBD1 as D (6 bases). This TCR derives from a woman aged 55-70 years with acute or convalescent COVID-19. Sample: peripheral blood. CDR3 loop: CASGLGQGGGYTF. Written as DNA, the CDR3 is TGTGCTAGTGGTTTGGGTCAAGGGGGTGGCTACACCTTC.